What follows are 5 T cell receptor beta chains derived from one specimen sequenced in a study of early T cells in non-severe SARS-CoV-2 infection (dated by TCRdb to the early 2020s). Library generation was performed with 5' RACE. The reads were generated on a NextSeq 500. TCRdb reworked the public reads: Q25 trimming with fastp, MiXCR clone assembly, productive beta chains retained. Identical CDR3 protein sequences are pooled into one entry, listed with their most common genes and DNA. For this sample the table gives about 77,000 distinct CDR3 sequences, of which about 9.6% were detected only once. Of the sample, about 4.8% falls within the top ten clones. The sequenced material came from whole blood. The receptors derive from an adult who was a healthcare worker with PCR-confirmed SARS-CoV-2 infection or an uninfected control (not recorded which).

The rearrangement uses TRBV28 and TRBJ1-5; tentative D call: TRBD1 (5 bases). CDR1 is MDHEN, CDR2 SYDVKM, per germline. The CDR3 is made up of 12 amino acids. V was trimmed by 8 bases and J by 4 bases, leaving 9 bases between them. The CDR3 DNA follows: TGTGCCAGCGGAAGGGGTAATCAGCCCCAGCATTTT. It yields the protein CASGRGNQPQHF.

This clonotype was detected many times. The chain carries TRBV29-1 and TRBJ2-1; 8 nucleotides align to TRBD2. CDR3 length: 14 residues. Germline V lookup: CDR1 SQVTM, CDR2 ANQGSEA. Trimming removed 6 bases from V and 4 bases from J; junction bases left unmatched: 8. CDR3 region: CSVATSGDYNEQFF. As DNA, the CDR3 is TGCAGCGTGGCAACTAGCGGAGATTACAATGAGCAGTTCTTC.

This clonotype was counted many times. The J gene is TRBJ2-7, the V gene TRBV18; the match to TRBD1 covers 7 bases. The CDR3 is 17 residues long. J gave up 0 bases and V 0 bases, and 8 bases lay outside the gene matches. Germline V gene sequence: CDR1 KGHSH, CDR2 LQKENI. This CDR3 is CASSPPGWDSPSYEQYF. The CDR3 DNA sequence: TGTGCCAGCTCACCACCGGGTTGGGACAGTCCCTCCTACGAGCAGTACTTC.

V gene TRBV4-1 combines with J gene TRBJ2-3; the match to TRBD2 covers 8 bases. J lost 2 bases, V lost 0 bases, and 7 bases had no gene match. CDR1 is MGHRA and CDR2 is YSYEKL in the germline V gene. The CDR3 sequence is 17 residues long. CDR3 sequence reads: CASSQEGGLGNTDTQYF. The CDR3 bases are TGCGCCAGCAGCCAAGAAGGGGGACTAGGCAACACAGATACGCAGTATTTT.

V is TRBV7-9 and J is TRBJ2-7; TRBD2 aligns across 9 bases. The CDR3 contains 18 residues. V lost 1 base to trimming and J lost 3 bases; unmatched junction nucleotides: 13. Germline V gene sequence: CDR1 SEHNR, CDR2 FQNEAQ (reference sequence). Here the CDR3 DNA reads TGTGCCAGCAGCTTAGAGGGTCCCTCGATAGCGGGAGTCTACGAGCAGTACTTC. As protein: CASSLEGPSIAGVYEQYF.